The clone carrying this T cell receptor (beta chain) appeared a single time. The sample comes from a study of OX40 agonist ivuxolimab in advanced cancers. TCRdb's table, derived via immunoSEQ multiplex PCR, lists solely in-frame clones and lacks some. The sample gives about 45,000 clones, 85% to 90% of which show up once; 0.95% to 1.1% is in the top ten. Looked up from germline, CDR1 is MNHEY and CDR2 is SMNVEV (reference sequence). The CDR3 totals 16 residues. V was clipped by 2 bases and J by 4 bases; unmatched bases: 5. This clonotype was obtained from an adult with an advanced solid tumor such as melanoma, head and neck, liver or kidney cancer. The specimen comprised CD4+ or CD8+ T cells sorted from blood, sampled in a trial of the OX40 agonist ivuxolimab. This chain links TRBV27 with TRBJ2-2; 9 bases are a match to TRBD1. The CDR3 reads CASSLRGTGFTGELFF. The CDR3 DNA reads TGTGCCAGCAGTTTAAGAGGGACAGGGTTCACCGGGGAGCTGTTTTTT.